The 32 T cell receptor beta chains given below trace back to one sample, sequenced in a study of T-cell memory formation after mild COVID-19. In TCRdb, the 5' RACE reads were re-called with MiXCR into one record per CDR3 protein. The data show a few hundred thousand distinct CDR3 sequences, about 20% seen once. What was sequenced was PBMCs or a T cell subset sorted from them (not recorded which). The receptors were sampled from an adult woman who had mild COVID-19 (a few samples of this study predate the infection). Cell type and time point are not known.

This clonotype was counted a few times. The chain employs TRBV6-2 or TRBV6-3 and TRBJ2-3, with 13 bases that match TRBD2. Germline V gene sequence: CDR1 MNHEY, CDR2 SVGEGT. This CDR3 is built from 16 residues. The J segment lost 3 bases and the V segment lost 4 bases, leaving 4 bases of the junction unmatched. CDR3: CASSLTSGRSTDTQYF. The CDR3 coding sequence is TGTGCCAGCAGTTTGACTAGCGGGAGGTCAACAGATACGCAGTATTTT.

The chain has TRBV25-1 and TRBJ2-5; maybe TRBD1 (5 bases). Germline CDR1 reads MGHDK; CDR2 reads SYGVNS. The CDR3 spans 19 residues. V was shortened by 3 bases and J by 4 bases, with 27 bases between the two germline ends. Here the CDR3 DNA reads TGTGCCAGCAGTGACACTCTGAATCCCGGCGACAGATACTCAGAGACCCAGTACTTC. This translates into CASSDTLNPGDRYSETQYF. Looking up the rest from reference TRBV25-1 and TRBJ2-5 gives the full variable domain: EADIYQTPRYLVIGTGKKITLECSQTMGHDKMYWYQQDPGMELHLIHYSYGVNSTEKGDLSSESTVSRIRTEHFPLTLESARPSHTSQYLCASSDTLNPGDRYSETQYFGPGTRLLVL.

The chain carries TRBV24-1 and TRBJ1-3, with unresolved D. This CDR3 is 12 amino acids long. V was trimmed by 3 bases and J by 4 bases, leaving 3 bases between them. Germline V CDR1 and CDR2: KGHDR, SFDVKD. This chain's CDR3 is CATSDVGNTIYF. CDR3 bases: TGTGCCACCAGTGATGTCGGAAACACCATATATTTT.

This sequence joins TRBV5-1 and TRBJ1-1; D is possibly TRBD1 (6 bases). Germline CDR1 SGHRS, CDR2 YFSETQ. V gave up 4 bases and J gave up 1 base, with 11 bases separating them. There are 14 residues in the CDR3. As DNA, the CDR3 is TGCGCCAGCAGCCTGGGACACGAGAACACTGAAGCTTTCTTT. Its translation: CASSLGHENTEAFF.

This clonotype has only a few counts. The chain couples TRBV27 to TRBJ1-1; no firm D call. The CDR3 spans 13 residues. V shed 6 bases and J shed 0 bases, with 8 bases lying between them. CDR1 and CDR2 (germline): MNHEY, SMNVEV (reference sequence). The CDR3 DNA sequence: TGTGCCAGCAGATGGACGGTGAACACTGAAGCTTTCTTT. This codes for CASRWTVNTEAFF.

V and J are TRBV2 and TRBJ2-3, with a tentative D call TRBD2 (6 bases). V lost 6 bases and J lost 1, with 14 bases in between. This CDR3 has 15 residues. Germline CDR1 and CDR2: SNHLY and FYNNEI. The CDR3 region has the DNA TGTGCCAGCAGACCGGGACTGCGGGGCACAGATACGCAGTATTTT. Amino acids: CASRPGLRGTDTQYF.

This clonotype was counted a few times. This chain connects TRBV6-6 to TRBJ2-7; a weak D match, TRBD2 (7 bases). Per the germline V gene, CDR1 is MNHNY and CDR2 is SVGAGI (reference sequence). This CDR3 is 15 amino acids long. The V end was cut by 5 bases, the J end by 1 base, with 15 bases between. CDR3 nucleotides: TGTGCCAGCAGTCCTAAGGGGGAGGGGTCCTACGAGCAGTACTTC. The encoded protein is CASSPKGEGSYEQYF.

V gene TRBV5-1 combines with J gene TRBJ1-3, with D tentatively TRBD1 (6 bases). V lost 4 bases and J lost 7, with 15 bases in between. Germline V lookup: CDR1 SGHRS, CDR2 YFSETQ. The CDR3 loop spans 14 amino acids. This CDR3 is CASSQGQPENTIYF. CDR3 DNA: TGCGCCAGCAGCCAAGGACAGCCGGAGAACACCATATATTTT.

A word on this clonotype: One junction end disagrees with the germline gene, perhaps due to a read error. The chain employs TRBV5-4 and TRBJ2-7, with D unclear. CDR1 is SGHNT, CDR2 YYREEE, per germline (reference sequence). The length of the CDR3 is 13 residues. The CDR3 loop reads CASSTPGSLEQHF. For the CDR3, the DNA is TGTGCCAGCAGCACCCCGGGCAGCCTGGAGCAGCACTTC.

The chain employs TRBV7-9 and TRBJ2-5; perhaps TRBD1 as D (6 bases). V lost 1 base to trimming and J lost 5 bases, with 14 bases between them. This CDR3 has 15 residues. Germline V gene lookup returns CDR1 SEHNR and CDR2 FQNEAQ (reference sequence). The CDR3 nucleotides are TGTGCCAGCAGCTTAGTTTCTGGGGGCAAGGAGACCCAGTACTTC. Amino acids: CASSLVSGGKETQYF.

V and J are TRBV11-3 and TRBJ2-2; 11 nucleotides line up with TRBD2. V gave up 5 bases and J gave up 5 bases; unmatched junction bases: 7. Germline V gene lookup returns CDR1 SGHNT and CDR2 YENEEA. There are 16 residues in the CDR3. The CDR3 region is CASSLTGLAETGELFF. CDR3 bases: TGTGCCAGCAGCCTAACGGGACTAGCGGAGACCGGGGAGCTGTTTTTT.

This clonotype has a handful of counts. The rearrangement uses TRBV30 and TRBJ2-1, with D uncertain. The germline gives CDR1 GTSNPN, CDR2 SVGIG (reference sequence). CDR3 length equals 15 residues. The V end lost 2 bases, the J end lost 9 bases, and 20 bases lay between the germline ends. The CDR3: CAWSRRSGPPAEQFF. The CDR3 DNA reads as TGTGCCTGGAGTAGGCGGTCAGGCCCACCCGCTGAGCAGTTCTTC.

This clonotype has just a few counts. This chain links TRBV7-9 with TRBJ2-3; a possible D gene is TRBD1 (6 bases). This CDR3 has 15 amino acids. V lost 5 bases and J 2 bases, leaving 14 bases between the germline ends. Germline assignment: CDR1 SEHNR and CDR2 FQNEAQ (reference sequence). CDR3 bases: TGTGCCAGCAGCCGCCGGGACACATTCACAGATACGCAGTATTTT. Encoded protein: CASSRRDTFTDTQYF. Complete variable domain (other parts from reference TRBV7-9 and TRBJ2-3): DTGVSQNPRHKITKRGQNVTFRCDPISEHNRLYWYRQTLGQGPEFLTYFQNEAQLEKSRLLSDRFSAERPKGSFSTLEIQRTEQGDSAMYLCASSRRDTFTDTQYFGPGTRLTVL.

Only a few counts were recorded for this clonotype. This chain joins TRBV4-1 and TRBJ2-1; D remains unclear. The CDR3 spans 17 residues. The germline CDR1 and CDR2 sequences are MGHRA and YSYEKL. V was shortened by 0 bases and J by 1 base, with 13 bases between the two germline ends. CDR3 region: CASSQDAAFGSYNEQFF. CDR3 nucleotides: TGCGCCAGCAGCCAAGACGCGGCTTTTGGTTCCTACAATGAGCAGTTCTTC.

V and J are TRBV29-1 and TRBJ2-2; 8 nucleotides agree with TRBD1. Germline trimming cut 1 base from V and 4 bases from J; bases unmatched to any gene: 5. This CDR3 region has 15 residues. Germline CDR1 and CDR2: SQVTM and ANQGSEA. The CDR3 sequence: CSVEGGTGRTGELFF. The CDR3 DNA reads as TGCAGCGTTGAAGGAGGGACAGGACGCACCGGGGAGCTGTTTTTT.

The sample holds a few counts of this clonotype. The CDR3 DNA reads TGCGCCAGCAGCTTGGGATCGGAAGCTTTCTTT. Protein sequence: CASSLGSEAFF. The chain links TRBV5-1 to TRBJ1-1; D is undetermined. V lost 0 bases, J lost 8 bases, and 5 bases lay in between. CDR1 is SGHRS, CDR2 YFSETQ, per germline. The CDR3 contains 11 residues. Drawing the rest from reference TRBV5-1 and TRBJ1-1, the complete variable domain is KAGVTQTPRYLIKTRGQQVTLSCSPISGHRSVSWYQQTPGQGLQFLFEYFSETQRNKGNFPGRFSGRQFSNSRSEMNVSTLELGDSALYLCASSLGSEAFFGQGTRLTVV.

This clonotype was counted between two and nine times. This chain uses TRBV27 with TRBJ2-2; 7 bases agree with TRBD2. The V and J ends lost 3 bases and 3 bases, in that order; junction bases with no gene match: 4. The germline V gene has CDR1 MNHEY and CDR2 SMNVEV (reference sequence). The CDR3 covers 15 residues. In DNA form, the CDR3 reads TGTGCCAGCAGTTTCGCGGCGGGAGACACCGGGGAGCTGTTTTTT. This translates into CASSFAAGDTGELFF.

The chain joins TRBV7-8 to TRBJ2-6; 7 bases match TRBD2. The CDR3 loop spans 18 amino acids. The ends lost 8 bases at V and 1 base at J; junction bases unmatched: 14. CDR1 and CDR2 (germline): SGHVS, FQNEAQ. This CDR3 reads CASLRWEGLTSGANVLTF. CDR3 DNA sequence: TGTGCCAGCCTCCGGTGGGAGGGGTTAACTTCTGGGGCCAACGTCCTGACTTTC.

This clonotype was seen a few times. The rearrangement links TRBV30 to TRBJ1-2; a possible D gene is TRBD1 (6 bases). Looked up from germline, CDR1 is GTSNPN and CDR2 is SVGIG (reference sequence). This CDR3 comprises 14 residues. The V end was cut by 2 bases, the J end by 4 bases, with 14 bases between. The CDR3 coding sequence is TGTGCCTGGAGTCCTTCTGGACAGCCCTATGGCTACACCTTC. Its protein is CAWSPSGQPYGYTF. The entire variable domain, with the rest obtained from reference TRBV30 and TRBJ1-2, is as follows: SQTIHQWPATLVQPVGSPLSLECTVEGTSNPNLYWYRQAAGRGLQLLFYSVGIGQISSEVPQNLSASRPQDRQFILSSKKLLLSDSGFYLCAWSPSGQPYGYTFGSGTRLTVV.

This clonotype occurred a few times. The rearrangement joins TRBV28 to TRBJ2-6; D possibly matches TRBD1 or TRBD2 (5 bases each). Per germline, CDR1 MDHEN and CDR2 SYDVKM. The CDR3 is 18 residues long. With 3 bases removed from V and 0 bases from J, the gap between germline ends came to 15 bases. The CDR3 sequence is CASSFPGQGRSGANVLTF. CDR3 coding DNA: TGTGCCAGCAGTTTCCCTGGGCAGGGACGCTCTGGGGCCAACGTCCTGACTTTC.

This clonotype was seen a few times. The CDR3 reads CASSPEGGVWSSETQYF. The CDR3 DNA is TGCGCCAGCAGCCCCGAGGGGGGGGTTTGGAGTTCGGAGACCCAGTACTTC. The chain recombines TRBV5-1 with TRBJ2-5; maybe TRBD2 (7 bases). Per germline, CDR1 SGHRS and CDR2 YFSETQ. The CDR3 length is 17 residues. V was clipped by 4 bases and J by 5 bases, with 24 bases between them.

This clonotype was seen repeatedly, ten times or more. The J gene is TRBJ1-1, the V gene TRBV18; 7 nucleotides align to TRBD1. The V and J ends lost 2 bases and 4 bases, in that order; junction bases with no gene match: 1. Germline V gives CDR1 KGHSH, CDR2 LQKENI. This CDR3 is built from 13 residues. Here the CDR3 reads CASSPRTGTEAFF. CDR3 DNA sequence: TGTGCCAGCTCACCAAGGACAGGCACTGAAGCTTTCTTT.

J is TRBJ2-7 and V is TRBV7-2; 7 nucleotides match TRBD2. This CDR3 has 16 residues. Looked up from germline, CDR1 is SGHTA and CDR2 is FQGNSA. Trimming cost V 2 bases and J 4 bases; bases outside gene matches: 11. The CDR3 is CASSLSSLASGYEQYF. CDR3 in DNA: TGTGCCAGCAGCTTAAGTTCCTTGGCTAGCGGATACGAGCAGTACTTC. Looking up the rest from reference TRBV7-2 and TRBJ2-7 gives the full variable domain: GAGVSQSPSNKVTEKGKDVELRCDPISGHTALYWYRQSLGQGLEFLIYFQGNSAPDKSGLPSDRFSAERTGGSVSTLTIQRTQQEDSAVYLCASSLSSLASGYEQYFGPGTRLTVT.

The rearrangement joins TRBV11-2 to TRBJ2-2, with 8 positions matching TRBD2. The V segment lost 7 bases and the J segment 1 base; nucleotides outside the gene matches: 8. Germline lookup yields CDR1 SGHAT and CDR2 FQNNGV. CDR3 length: 16 residues. The CDR3 region is CASTVPGLGNTGELFF. The DNA for the CDR3 is TGTGCCAGCACCGTACCGGGACTAGGGAACACCGGGGAGCTGTTTTTT.

In its sample, this clonotype was seen a few times. This chain connects TRBV30 to TRBJ2-7, with 11 bases fitting TRBD1. CDR3 length: 17 residues. Germline CDR1 reads GTSNPN; CDR2 reads SVGIG (reference sequence). J lost 2 bases, V lost 1 base, and 10 bases had no gene match. The DNA for the CDR3 is TGTGCCTGGAGTGGAATTTCCGGGACAGGGGGAACCTACGAGCAGTACTTC. It encodes CAWSGISGTGGTYEQYF.

The V and J genes are TRBV18 and TRBJ1-2; 7 bases map to TRBD1. Germline values: CDR1 KGHSH, CDR2 LQKENI. The CDR3 contains 15 residues. Trimming removed 0 bases from V and 3 bases from J; junction bases left unmatched: 4. The CDR3 reads CASSPPAGGYYGYTF. In nucleotides, the CDR3 is TGTGCCAGCTCACCACCGGCAGGGGGTTACTATGGCTACACCTTC.

V is TRBV7-9 and J is TRBJ2-3, with 9 bases that match TRBD1. CDR3 length: 17 residues. The germline V gene encodes CDR1 SEHNR and CDR2 FQNEAQ (reference sequence). With 2 bases clipped from V and 6 bases from J, the junction kept 12 bases outside the gene matches. CDR3 sequence reads: CASSLSGTGIRRDTQYF. The CDR3 DNA reads as TGTGCCAGCAGCTTATCAGGGACAGGGATACGCAGGGATACGCAGTATTTT.

The V and J genes are TRBV6-2 or TRBV6-3 and TRBJ2-1, with 7 bases matching TRBD2. The trim removed 2 bases at V and 8 bases at J, leaving 12 bases unmatched. The CDR3 length is 16 residues. Looked up from germline, CDR1 is MNHEY and CDR2 is SVGEGT. In DNA form, the CDR3 reads TGTGCCAGCAGTTACCGCGGGAGAGTCCCCGTCGATGAGCAGTTCTTC. Amino acid sequence: CASSYRGRVPVDEQFF.

In its sample, this clonotype was seen a few times. The V call is TRBV3-1, the J call TRBJ2-1; no definite D call. Germline assignment: CDR1 LGHDT and CDR2 YNNKEL (reference sequence). Trimming took 0 bases from V and 3 from J, leaving 12 bases between them. The CDR3 spans 16 residues. In DNA form, the CDR3 reads TGTGCCAGCAGCCAAGATCGGTTTGACCACTACAATGAGCAGTTCTTC. Encoded protein: CASSQDRFDHYNEQFF.

V is TRBV2 and J is TRBJ2-5; 9 nucleotides match TRBD2. Germline lookup yields CDR1 SNHLY and CDR2 FYNNEI. This CDR3 comprises 16 residues. V shed 2 bases, J shed 3 bases, and the junction held 7 bases outside the gene matches. Here the CDR3 DNA reads TGTGCCAGCAGTGAATTGGCGGGGGGGCAGGAAGAGACCCAGTACTTC. Translation gives CASSELAGGQEETQYF.

This clonotype was seen repeatedly, ten times or more. The genes are TRBV4-2 and TRBJ2-7; 8 bases are shared with TRBD2. Germline assignment: CDR1 LGHNA and CDR2 YNFKEQ. V was clipped by 4 bases and J by 7 bases; unmatched bases: 6. The CDR3 length is 13 residues. In DNA, the CDR3 is TGTGCCAGCAGCCGAGCGGGAGTGGGAGAGCAGTACTTC. Its translation: CASSRAGVGEQYF.

The rearrangement uses TRBV6-5 and TRBJ2-1, with TRBD2 as a possible D gene (6 bases). The germline gives CDR1 MNHEY, CDR2 SVGAGI. The length of the CDR3 is 16 residues. The germline V and J ends were trimmed by 0 bases and 1 base, with 10 bases remaining between them. Here the CDR3 reads CASSYSTGRSYNEQFF. The CDR3, as DNA: TGTGCCAGCAGTTACTCGACCGGGAGATCCTACAATGAGCAGTTCTTC.